This TCR beta chain emerged from a study of beta chain features in type 1 diabetes. Overall study context: Taken together, all samples contributed 107,917,701 examined sorted cells.

The whole isolated RNA underwent reverse transcription, so sequencing captured expressed TCRB transcripts. Only in-frame clones appear in the TCRdb table, and some are missing; sequencing was by immunoSEQ multiplex PCR. Of some 330,000 clones in the sample, approximately 10% were seen once. The germline V gene encodes CDR1 LGHNA and CDR2 YNFKEQ. Trimming removed 3 bases at V and 6 bases at J, with 14 bases between. The CDR3 covers 14 residues. About this clone itself: The same CDR3 can be traced to other DNA sequences in this sample.

Sequences were obtained from naive CD4+ T cells from blood. The receptor's source is a woman in her thirties in good health. V and J are TRBV4-2 and TRBJ1-1; TRBD1 might be the D (6 bases). The CDR3 nucleotides are TGTGCCAGCAGCCAGACGGACAGTCTATCTGAAGCTTTCTTT. Amino acid sequence: CASSQTDSLSEAFF.